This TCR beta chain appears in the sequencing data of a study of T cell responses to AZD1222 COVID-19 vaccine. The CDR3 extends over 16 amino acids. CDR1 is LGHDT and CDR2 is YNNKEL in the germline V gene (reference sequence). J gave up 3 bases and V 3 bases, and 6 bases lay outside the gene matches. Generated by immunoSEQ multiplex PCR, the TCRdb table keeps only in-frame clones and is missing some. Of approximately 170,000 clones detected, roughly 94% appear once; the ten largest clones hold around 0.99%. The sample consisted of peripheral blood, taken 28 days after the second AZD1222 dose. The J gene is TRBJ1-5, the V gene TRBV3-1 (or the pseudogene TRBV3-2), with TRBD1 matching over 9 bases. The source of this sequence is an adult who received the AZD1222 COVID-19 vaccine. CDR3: CASSHTGGAYNQPQHF. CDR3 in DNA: TGTGCCAGCAGCCACACAGGGGGCGCATACAATCAGCCCCAGCATTTT.